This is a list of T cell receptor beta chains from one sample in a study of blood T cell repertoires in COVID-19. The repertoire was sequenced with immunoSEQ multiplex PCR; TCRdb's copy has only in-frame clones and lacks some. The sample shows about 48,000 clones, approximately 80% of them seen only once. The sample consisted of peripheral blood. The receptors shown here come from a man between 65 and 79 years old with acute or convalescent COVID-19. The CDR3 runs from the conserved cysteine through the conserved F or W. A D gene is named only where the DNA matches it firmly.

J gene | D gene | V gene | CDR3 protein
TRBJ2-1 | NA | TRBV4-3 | CASSQDHRGREQFF
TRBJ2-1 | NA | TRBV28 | CASSTWESDEQFF
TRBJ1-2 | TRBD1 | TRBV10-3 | CAISAGGAGGYTF
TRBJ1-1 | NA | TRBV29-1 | CSAAQQRMNTEAFF
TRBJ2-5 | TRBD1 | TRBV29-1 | CSVQGARETQYF
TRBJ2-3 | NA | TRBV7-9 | CASSLGRTSTDTQYF
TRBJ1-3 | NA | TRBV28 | CASSLQGFSGNTIYF
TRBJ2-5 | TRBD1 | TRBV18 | CASSPHPGTEETQYF
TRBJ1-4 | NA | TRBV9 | CASSVNPTLRSDEKLFF
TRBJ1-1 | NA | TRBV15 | CATSRDRGNTEAFF
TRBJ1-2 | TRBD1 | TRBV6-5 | CASSFRQGSHTF
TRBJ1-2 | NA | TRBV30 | CAWSVQVSGYTF
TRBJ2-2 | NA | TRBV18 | CASSPVRDTGELFF
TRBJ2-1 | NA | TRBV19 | CASSQARFEQFF
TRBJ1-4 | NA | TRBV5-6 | CASSLGGREVNEKLFF
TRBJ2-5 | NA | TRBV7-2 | CASSTQGRETQYF
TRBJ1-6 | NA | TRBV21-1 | CASSKLAGTAYNSPLHF
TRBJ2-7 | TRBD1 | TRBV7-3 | CASSADRFSYEQYF
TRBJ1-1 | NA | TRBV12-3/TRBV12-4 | CASSFSTEAFF
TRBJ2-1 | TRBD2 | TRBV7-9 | CASSSTSAYNEQFF
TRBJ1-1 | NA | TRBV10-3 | CAPWQGGSTEAFF
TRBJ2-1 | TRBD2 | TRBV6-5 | CASSYPGTSGNQQFF
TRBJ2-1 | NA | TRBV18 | CASSPPSAAGNEQFF
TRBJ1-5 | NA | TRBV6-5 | CASNRANQPQHF
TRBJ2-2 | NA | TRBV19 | CASSIDRRVNTGELFF